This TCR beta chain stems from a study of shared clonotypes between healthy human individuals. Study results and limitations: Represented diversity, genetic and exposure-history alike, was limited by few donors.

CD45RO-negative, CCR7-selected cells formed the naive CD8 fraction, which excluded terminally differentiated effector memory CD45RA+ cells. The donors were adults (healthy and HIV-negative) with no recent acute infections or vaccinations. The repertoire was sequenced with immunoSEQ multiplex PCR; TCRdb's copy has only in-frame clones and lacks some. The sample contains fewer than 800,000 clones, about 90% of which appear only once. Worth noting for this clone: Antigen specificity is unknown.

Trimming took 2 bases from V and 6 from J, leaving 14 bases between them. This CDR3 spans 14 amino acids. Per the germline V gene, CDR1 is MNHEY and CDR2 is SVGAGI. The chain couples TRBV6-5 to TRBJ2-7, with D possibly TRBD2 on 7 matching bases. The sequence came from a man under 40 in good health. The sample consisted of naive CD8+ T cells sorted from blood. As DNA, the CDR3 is TGTGCCAGCAGTTACGGGGGGGGCCTGTCCGAGCAGTACTTC. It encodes CASSYGGGLSEQYF.